The 23 T cell receptor beta chains below all came from one sample that was sequenced in a study of blood T cells in healthy people across ages. Through a sample-barcoded 5' primer and a J-beta primer mix, a second PCR was run for 7 to 11 cycles. TCRdb processed the 5' RACE reads anew with MiXCR; each CDR3 protein has one entry. The profile covers about 1.8 million distinct CDR3 sequences, with roughly 52% appearing a single time and more than 2% taken by the ten largest. Sequences were obtained from blood. These receptors were collected from a woman between 40 and 50 years old in good health.

CDR3 residues: CASSLAASGRETQYF. DNA of the CDR3: TGTGCCAGCAGCTTAGCGGCTAGCGGGCGGGAGACCCAGTACTTC. This sequence joins TRBV7-8 and TRBJ2-5; the match to TRBD2 covers 8 bases. V shed 0 bases and J 5 bases; nucleotides not matched to a gene: 5. CDR3 length equals 15 residues. The germline gives CDR1 SGHVS, CDR2 FQNEAQ.

This chain links TRBV5-6 with TRBJ1-1, with D tentatively TRBD1 (5 bases). V lost 3 bases, J lost 0 bases, and 12 bases lay in between. The CDR3 has 15 residues. Germline V gives CDR1 SGHDT, CDR2 YYEEEE. CDR3 protein: CASSSPTDLNTEAFF. The CDR3 DNA reads as TGTGCCAGCAGCTCTCCGACAGACCTGAACACTGAAGCTTTCTTT.

There are a few counts of this clonotype. The chain is built from TRBV4-3 and TRBJ2-5, with D hard to call. V lost 1 base, J lost 1 base, and 10 bases lay in between. Germline CDR1 LGHNA, CDR2 YSLEER. The CDR3 extends over 15 amino acids. CDR3 sequence reads: CASSQAGRPQETQYF. Written as DNA, the CDR3 is TGCGCCAGCAGCCAAGCTGGACGGCCCCAAGAGACCCAGTACTTC.

The chain is built from TRBV28 and TRBJ2-1; unclear D gene. V lost 4 bases and J lost 4, with 17 bases in between. The germline CDR1 and CDR2 sequences are MDHEN and SYDVKM. This CDR3 is 16 amino acids long. The CDR3 sequence: CASSSPDTEYYNEQFF. Here the CDR3 DNA reads TGTGCCAGCAGTTCCCCTGACACGGAATATTACAATGAGCAGTTCTTC.

This clonotype was seen more than once but under ten times. The chain uses TRBV4-2 and TRBJ2-6, with D perhaps assigned TRBD1 or TRBD2 (5 bases each). Germline CDR1 is LGHNA and CDR2 is YNFKEQ. Trimming shortened V by 1 base and J by 0 bases, and 19 bases separated the two germline ends. There are 20 residues in the CDR3. CDR3 amino acids: CASSQGDPGRGSSGANVLTF. CDR3 DNA sequence: TGTGCCAGCAGCCAAGGGGACCCCGGAAGGGGCTCCTCTGGGGCCAACGTCCTGACTTTC.

This clonotype was counted between two and nine times. In DNA, the CDR3 is TGTGCCAGCAGCTTGAACGGGGTGTACGAGTGGAAGCAGTACTTC. It translates to CASSLNGVYEWKQYF. The chain couples TRBV5-6 to TRBJ2-7; D is possibly TRBD2 (5 bases). Germline assignment: CDR1 SGHDT and CDR2 YYEEEE. The CDR3 extends over 15 amino acids. V was cut by 1 base and J by 8 bases, with 19 bases left in between.

This clonotype was counted between two and nine times. The chain's CDR3 is CSARDGRTAHTEAFF. For the CDR3, the DNA is TGCAGTGCTAGAGATGGCCGGACAGCTCACACTGAAGCTTTCTTT. The V and J genes are TRBV20-1 and TRBJ1-1; the D gene is possibly TRBD1 (6 bases). The V gene lost 0 bases and the J gene lost 3 bases, with 14 bases spanning the gap. CDR1 and CDR2 (germline): DFQATT, SNEGSKA (reference sequence). The CDR3 runs 15 residues.

There are a few counts of this clonotype. The V gene is TRBV10-3, the J gene TRBJ1-2; no reliable D call. The CDR3 totals 13 residues. Deletions cut 6 bases from V and 3 bases from J, with 11 bases between. Germline CDR1 and CDR2: ENHRY and SYGVKD. CDR3 in DNA: TGTGCCATCAGAGAGGACGGGCACTATGGCTACACCTTC. Translating gives CAIREDGHYGYTF.

This clonotype was found a few times. The chain combines TRBV29-1 with TRBJ2-3; 8 bases map to TRBD2. The length of the CDR3 is 15 residues. Unmatched junction bases numbered 10, after V lost 2 bases and J lost 6 bases. CDR1 and CDR2 from the germline V gene are SQVTM and ANQGSEA. The CDR3 here is CSVEFRRGAPDTQYF. The CDR3 DNA sequence: TGCAGCGTTGAATTCCGGCGGGGGGCCCCGGATACGCAGTATTTT.

The chain is built from TRBV7-3 and TRBJ2-1, with D tentatively TRBD1 (6 bases). There are 13 residues in the CDR3. Germline loops: CDR1 SGHTA, CDR2 FQGTGA. V lost 2 bases and J 8 bases, leaving 10 bases between the germline ends. The DNA of the CDR3 is TGTGCCAGCAGCTTAGGCTACAGGGATGAGCAGTTCTTC. It yields the protein CASSLGYRDEQFF. Variable domain in full (rest from reference TRBV7-3 and TRBJ2-1): GAGVSQTPSNKVTEKGKYVELRCDPISGHTALYWYRQSLGQGPEFLIYFQGTGAADDSGLPNDRFFAVRPEGSVSTLKIQRTERGDSAVYLCASSLGYRDEQFFGPGTRLTVL.

The chain combines TRBV20-1 with TRBJ2-1; no clear D gene. Per the germline V gene, CDR1 is DFQATT and CDR2 is SNEGSKA (reference sequence). The V end was cut by 0 bases, the J end by 9 bases, with 12 bases between. The CDR3 length is 13 residues. CDR3 region: CSAREPPILEQFF. The CDR3, as DNA: TGCAGTGCTAGAGAACCACCGATTCTTGAGCAGTTCTTC.

This clonotype has just a few counts. This chain connects TRBV20-1 to TRBJ2-5, with a weak D call TRBD1 (7 bases). The CDR3 is 14 amino acids. V shed 6 bases and J shed 4 bases, with 18 bases lying between them. Germline V CDR1 and CDR2: DFQATT, SNEGSKA (reference sequence). CDR3 bases: TGCAGTGCAACAGGGGAGGTGATTAGAGAGACCCAGTACTTC. It translates to CSATGEVIRETQYF.

The chain links TRBV6-1 to TRBJ2-7, with 10 bases fitting TRBD1. Trimming removed 6 bases from V and 4 bases from J; junction bases left unmatched: 6. Per germline, CDR1 MNHNS and CDR2 SASEGT. The CDR3 consists of 14 residues. CDR3 protein: CASRPGQGQYEQYF. The DNA for the CDR3 is TGTGCCAGCAGACCGGGACAGGGGCAATACGAGCAGTACTTC.

This chain joins TRBV28 and TRBJ2-5; D is perhaps TRBD1 or TRBD2 (6 bases each). Germline V gives CDR1 MDHEN, CDR2 SYDVKM. The ends were cut back, 3 bases at V and 4 bases at J, with 24 bases in the middle. CDR3 size: 18 residues. CDR3 in amino acids: CASSLALGGLVEGETQYF. CDR3 nucleotides: TGTGCCAGCAGTTTGGCCCTCGGGGGCTTAGTCGAGGGAGAGACCCAGTACTTC.

The rearrangement joins TRBV2 to TRBJ2-5; TRBD2 is a possible D gene (6 bases). V was trimmed by 3 bases and J by 7 bases, leaving 15 bases between them. The germline V gene encodes CDR1 SNHLY and CDR2 FYNNEI. This CDR3 is built from 14 residues. CDR3 region: CASSEAGYMGTQYF. For the CDR3, the DNA is TGTGCCAGCAGTGAGGCGGGGTACATGGGGACCCAGTACTTC.

This clonotype was picked up a small number of times. The V gene is TRBV7-2, the J gene TRBJ1-2, with D maybe TRBD1 (6 bases). The CDR3 contains 14 residues. The germline V and J ends were trimmed by 3 bases and 4 bases, with 12 bases remaining between them. Germline V CDR1 and CDR2: SGHTA, FQGNSA. Here the CDR3 DNA reads TGTGCCAGCAGCTTCACCGGGACAACCTATGGCTACACCTTC. This gives the protein CASSFTGTTYGYTF.

V is TRBV12-3 or TRBV12-4 and J is TRBJ1-1; TRBD1 aligns across 7 bases. V shed 6 bases, J shed 4 bases, and the junction held 14 bases outside the gene matches. This CDR3 spans 16 amino acids. CDR3 nucleotide sequence: TGTGCCAGCAGCCCGACAGGGATGGGAATGTCCACTGAAGCTTTCTTT. It encodes CASSPTGMGMSTEAFF.

This clonotype showed up just a few times. The chain uses TRBV6-1 and TRBJ2-5; D possibly uses TRBD1 or TRBD2 (5 bases each). Germline V CDR1 and CDR2: MNHNS, SASEGT. The ends were cut back, 7 bases at V and 7 bases at J, with 16 bases in the middle. The CDR3 has 13 residues. CDR3 sequence reads: CASNIRDGGTQYF. Here the CDR3 DNA reads TGTGCCAGCAACATTAGGGACGGCGGGACCCAGTACTTC.

The chain recombines TRBV30 with TRBJ1-1; no definite D call. CDR1 is GTSNPN and CDR2 is SVGIG in the germline V gene (reference sequence). The CDR3 is 13 residues long. The ends were cut back, 5 bases at V and 1 base at J, with 11 bases in the middle. The CDR3 DNA is TGTGCCTGGGCCAGAGGCGGGAACACTGAAGCTTTCTTT. Amino acids: CAWARGGNTEAFF.

This clonotype was seen many times. The chain uses TRBV12-3 or TRBV12-4 and TRBJ2-5; D is uncertain. The CDR3 spans 12 residues. The V end was cut by 1 base, the J end by 5 bases, with 5 bases between. CDR3 DNA sequence: TGTGCCAGCAGTTTAGGGGATGAGACCCAGTACTTC. This codes for CASSLGDETQYF.

This rearrangement joins TRBV20-1 to TRBJ2-1, with 7 bases identical to TRBD2. The closer fit of TRBJ2-7 to the DNA end suggests the J call may be wrong. This CDR3 is built from 16 residues. Per germline, CDR1 DFQATT and CDR2 SNEGSKA (reference sequence). CDR3 nucleotides: TGCAGTGCTAGACCCTTATGGGGGGGGGTGTACAATGAGCAGTACTTC. Translating gives CSARPLWGGVYNEQYF.

This clonotype was counted once. The rearrangement links TRBV15 to TRBJ1-2; 7 bases map to TRBD1. The CDR3 covers 13 residues. Germline trimming cut 3 bases from V and 7 bases from J; bases unmatched to any gene: 5. Germline CDR1 is LNHNV and CDR2 is YYDKDF (reference sequence). The CDR3 region has the DNA TGTGCCACCAGCAGGGATGGACAGGTTGGCTACACCTTC. This sequence encodes CATSRDGQVGYTF.

The CDR3 protein is CASSHNRDGGTYNEQFF. The CDR3 nucleotides are TGTGCCAGCAGTCACAATCGGGACGGGGGGACCTACAATGAGCAGTTCTTC. The rearrangement joins TRBV7-2 to TRBJ2-1; 7 nucleotides agree with TRBD2. This CDR3 is 17 amino acids long. Trimming removed 6 bases from V and 2 bases from J; junction bases left unmatched: 13. Germline lookup yields CDR1 SGHTA and CDR2 FQGNSA. Full variable domain (rest looked up from reference TRBV7-2 and TRBJ2-1): GAGVSQSPSNKVTEKGKDVELRCDPISGHTALYWYRQSLGQGLEFLIYFQGNSAPDKSGLPSDRFSAERTGGSVSTLTIQRTQQEDSAVYLCASSHNRDGGTYNEQFFGPGTRLTVL.